Presented here are 15 T cell receptor beta chains from one specimen sequenced in a study of PD-1 blockade in classical Hodgkin lymphoma. Only in-frame clones appear in the TCRdb table, and some are missing; sequencing was by immunoSEQ multiplex PCR. The data show 100,000 or so clones, with about 89% seen just once and 5% to 7.5% held by the top ten. Every patient had relapsed following autologous stem cell transplantation, and cohorts differed in brentuximab vedotin exposure. This specimen was peripheral blood mononuclear cells (PBMCs), taken before the second cycle of nivolumab. The source of these receptors is a human donor with classical Hodgkin lymphoma.

The genes are TRBV18 and TRBJ1-2; 7 bases fit TRBD1. The germline V gene has CDR1 KGHSH and CDR2 LQKENI. Trimming took 0 bases from V and 4 from J; bases not matched to a gene: 8. This CDR3 spans 16 amino acids. The CDR3 coding sequence is TGTGCCAGCTCACCACCCCGGGACAGACACCTCTATGGCTACACCTTC. Protein product: CASSPPRDRHLYGYTF.

V usage is TRBV29-1 and J usage is TRBJ1-2, with D perhaps TRBD1 (5 bases). Trimming shortened V by 0 bases and J by 6 bases, and 11 bases separated the two germline ends. Looked up from germline, CDR1 is SQVTM and CDR2 is ANQGSEA. There are 13 residues in the CDR3. The CDR3 sequence: CSVEEWGRNGYTF. Written as DNA, the CDR3 is TGCAGCGTTGAAGAGTGGGGGAGAAATGGCTACACCTTC. The whole variable domain, remainder taken from reference TRBV29-1 and TRBJ1-2, is SAVISQKPSRDICQRGTSLTIQCQVDSQVTMMFWYRQQPGQSLTLIATANQGSEATYESGFVIDKFPISRPNLTFSTLTVSNMSPEDSSIYLCSVEEWGRNGYTFGSGTRLTVV.

The chain links TRBV10-3 to TRBJ1-1, with 8 bases aligning to TRBD1. V gave up 6 bases and J gave up 1 base; unmatched junction bases: 7. Per the germline V gene, CDR1 is ENHRY and CDR2 is SYGVKD. The CDR3 sequence is 15 residues long. The CDR3 region has the DNA TGTGCCATCAGACCATCCGACAGGGGGAACACTGAAGCTTTCTTT. Translating it yields CAIRPSDRGNTEAFF.

The chain couples TRBV7-9 to TRBJ1-5, with a possible D match to TRBD1 (5 bases). CDR1 is SEHNR and CDR2 is FQNEAQ in the germline V gene (reference sequence). The V gene lost 2 bases and the J gene lost 6 bases, with 11 bases spanning the gap. This CDR3 has 14 amino acids. The CDR3 DNA reads TGTGCCAGCAGCTTATCTCCAAGGGGTCAGCCCCAGCATTTT. Amino acid sequence: CASSLSPRGQPQHF.

This chain joins TRBV19 and TRBJ1-1, with 9 positions matching TRBD1. With V trimmed by 6 bases and J by 2 bases, 4 bases remained unmatched. The CDR3 has 14 residues. CDR1 is LNHDA and CDR2 is SQIVND in the germline V gene (reference sequence). CDR3: CASSQTGGNTEAFF. The CDR3 bases are TGTGCCAGTAGCCAGACAGGGGGAAACACTGAAGCTTTCTTT. Using reference TRBV19 and TRBJ1-1 for the parts outside the CDR3, the full variable domain is DGGITQSPKYLFRKEGQNVTLSCEQNLNHDAMYWYRQDPGQGLRLIYYSQIVNDFQKGDIAEGYSVSREKKESFPLTVTSAQKNPTAFYLCASSQTGGNTEAFFGQGTRLTVV.

The genes are TRBV10-3 and TRBJ1-5; D is ambiguous. This CDR3 comprises 14 residues. The V end was cut by 3 bases, the J end by 2 bases, with 8 bases between. The V gene's germline CDR1 is ENHRY and CDR2 SYGVKD. The CDR3, as DNA: TGTGCCATCAGTGACGGGGTACGCAATCAGCCCCAGCATTTT. It is translated as CAISDGVRNQPQHF.

The chain combines TRBV11-3 with TRBJ2-2; 8 bases agree with TRBD1. This CDR3 comprises 15 residues. V lost 3 bases, J lost 4 bases, and 4 bases stayed unmatched. CDR1 SGHNT and CDR2 YENEEA come from the germline V gene. The CDR3 is CASSFRGPSTGELFF. CDR3 in DNA: TGTGCCAGCAGCTTCAGGGGGCCGAGCACCGGGGAGCTGTTTTTT.

CDR3 protein: CASRTRTGQELAKNIQYF. The CDR3, as DNA: TGTGCCAGCAGGACTCGAACTGGACAGGAACTAGCCAAAAACATTCAGTACTTC. V gene TRBV7-9 combines with J gene TRBJ2-4; 7 bases align to TRBD1. Germline V gives CDR1 SEHNR, CDR2 FQNEAQ (reference sequence). Losses at the gene ends were 6 bases for V and 0 bases for J; bases not matched to a gene: 14. The CDR3 is 18 amino acids. The variable domain in full, with the rest retrieved from reference TRBV7-9 and TRBJ2-4, is DTGVSQNPRHKITKRGQNVTFRCDPISEHNRLYWYRQTLGQGPEFLTYFQNEAQLEKSRLLSDRFSAERPKGSFSTLEIQRTEQGDSAMYLCASRTRTGQELAKNIQYFGAGTRLSVL.

The rearrangement uses TRBV7-9 and TRBJ1-5, with TRBD1 matching over 10 bases. V gave up 2 bases and J gave up 9 bases; unmatched junction bases: 7. The length of the CDR3 is 15 residues. In germline, CDR1 is SEHNR, CDR2 FQNEAQ (reference sequence). The CDR3 region is CASSLRGTGVSPQHF. The CDR3, as DNA: TGTGCCAGCAGCTTACGGGGGACAGGGGTATCGCCCCAGCATTTT.

Written as DNA, the CDR3 is TGCGCCAGCAGCCAAGATAGGGGGGGCGCGAACACCGGGGAGCTGTTTTTT. This gives the protein CASSQDRGGANTGELFF. The chain couples TRBV4-3 to TRBJ2-2; D possibly corresponds to TRBD2 (7 bases). Germline CDR1 is LGHNA and CDR2 is YSLEER. The CDR3 consists of 17 residues. Trimming took off 0 bases at V and 0 bases at J, with 11 bases between the two ends.

This clone was seen once. The chain combines TRBV9 with TRBJ1-3, with TRBD1 identical over 7 bases. CDR3 length equals 15 residues. Germline CDR1 and CDR2: SGDLS and YYNGEE. V trimming: 1 base; J trimming: 3 bases; junction bases outside the gene matches: 4. CDR3 sequence (DNA): TGTGCCAGCAGCGTACAGGGACAGCATGGAAACACCATATATTTT. Protein product: CASSVQGQHGNTIYF.

This chain joins TRBV7-9 and TRBJ1-3; D is unresolved. Looked up from germline, CDR1 is SEHNR and CDR2 is FQNEAQ (reference sequence). V gave up 1 base and J gave up 0 bases, with 7 bases separating them. CDR3 length equals 15 residues. The CDR3 sequence: CASSLDRLSGNTIYF. The CDR3 region has the DNA TGTGCCAGCAGCTTAGATCGTCTCTCTGGAAACACCATATATTTT. Looking up the rest from reference TRBV7-9 and TRBJ1-3 gives the full variable domain: DTGVSQNPRHKITKRGQNVTFRCDPISEHNRLYWYRQTLGQGPEFLTYFQNEAQLEKSRLLSDRFSAERPKGSFSTLEIQRTEQGDSAMYLCASSLDRLSGNTIYFGEGSWLTVV.

The chain links TRBV10-3 to TRBJ2-7; D may correspond to TRBD1 or TRBD2 (6 bases each). This CDR3 region has 15 residues. The V gene's germline CDR1 is ENHRY and CDR2 SYGVKD. Trimming cost V 3 bases and J 1 base, with 13 bases left between them. The CDR3 loop reads CAISERGDISYEQYF. The CDR3 region has the DNA TGTGCCATCAGTGAAAGGGGGGACATATCCTACGAGCAGTACTTC.

The rearrangement uses TRBV10-2 and TRBJ1-1; D remains unclear. Germline V gene data show CDR1 as WSHSY and CDR2 as SAAADI. The CDR3 runs 13 residues. Trimming stripped 6 bases from V and 6 bases from J, with 14 bases between. The CDR3 is CASRSSGKAEAFF. In DNA, the CDR3 is TGCGCCAGCAGAAGTTCCGGGAAGGCTGAAGCTTTCTTT.

The CDR3 region is CASSKGQNTEAFF. The DNA for the CDR3 is TGTGCCAGCAGCAAAGGACAGAACACTGAAGCTTTCTTT. The chain carries TRBV7-9 and TRBJ1-1; the D gene is possibly TRBD1 (5 bases). Germline V gives CDR1 SEHNR, CDR2 FQNEAQ (reference sequence). The CDR3 loop spans 13 amino acids. Trimming left V 5 bases short and J 1 base short, with 8 bases between.